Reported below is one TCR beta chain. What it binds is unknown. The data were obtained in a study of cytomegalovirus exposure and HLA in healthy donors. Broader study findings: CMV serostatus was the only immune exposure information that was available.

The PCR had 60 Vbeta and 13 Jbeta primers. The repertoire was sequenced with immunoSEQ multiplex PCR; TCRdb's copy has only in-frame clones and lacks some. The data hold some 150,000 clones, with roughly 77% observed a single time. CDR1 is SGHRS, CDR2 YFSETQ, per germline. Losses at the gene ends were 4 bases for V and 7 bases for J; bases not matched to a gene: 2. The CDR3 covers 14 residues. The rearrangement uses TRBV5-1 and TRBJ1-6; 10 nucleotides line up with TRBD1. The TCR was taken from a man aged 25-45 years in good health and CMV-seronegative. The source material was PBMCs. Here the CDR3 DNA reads TGCGCCAGCAGCCGGGACAGGGGAAATTCACCCCTCCACTTT. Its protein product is CASSRDRGNSPLHF.